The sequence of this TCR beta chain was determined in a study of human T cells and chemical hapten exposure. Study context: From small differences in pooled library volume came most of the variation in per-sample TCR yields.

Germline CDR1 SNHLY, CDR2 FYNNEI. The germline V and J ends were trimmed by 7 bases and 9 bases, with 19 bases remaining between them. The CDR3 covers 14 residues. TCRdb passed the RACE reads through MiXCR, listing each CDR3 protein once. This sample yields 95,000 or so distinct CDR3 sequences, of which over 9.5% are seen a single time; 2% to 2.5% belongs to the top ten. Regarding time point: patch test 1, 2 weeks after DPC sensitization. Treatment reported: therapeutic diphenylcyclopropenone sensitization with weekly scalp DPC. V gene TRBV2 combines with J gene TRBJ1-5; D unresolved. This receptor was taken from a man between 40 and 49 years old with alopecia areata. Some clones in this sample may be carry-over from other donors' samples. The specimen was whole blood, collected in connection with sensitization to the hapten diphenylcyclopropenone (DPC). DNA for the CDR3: TGTGCCAGCAAGCCGGGTCCCACATTACTGCCCCAGCATTTT. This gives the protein CASKPGPTLLPQHF.